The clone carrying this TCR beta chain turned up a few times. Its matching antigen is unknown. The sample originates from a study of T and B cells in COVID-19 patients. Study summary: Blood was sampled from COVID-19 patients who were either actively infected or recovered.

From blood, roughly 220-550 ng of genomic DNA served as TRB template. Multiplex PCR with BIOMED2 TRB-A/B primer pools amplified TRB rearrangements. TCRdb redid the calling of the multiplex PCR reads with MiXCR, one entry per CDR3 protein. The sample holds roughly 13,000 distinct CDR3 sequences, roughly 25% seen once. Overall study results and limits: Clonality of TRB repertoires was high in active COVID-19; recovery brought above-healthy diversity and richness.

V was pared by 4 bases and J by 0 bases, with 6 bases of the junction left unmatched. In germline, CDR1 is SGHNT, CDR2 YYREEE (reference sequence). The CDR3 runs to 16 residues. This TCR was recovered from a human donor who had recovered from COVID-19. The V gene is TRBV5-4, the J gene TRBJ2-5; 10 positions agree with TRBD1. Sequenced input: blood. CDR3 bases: TGTGCCAGCAGCGTCGGGACAGGGGCCTACCAAGAGACCCAGTACTTC. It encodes CASSVGTGAYQETQYF.